This T cell receptor (beta chain) is drawn from a study of blood T cell repertoires in COVID-19. Across the study: COVID-19 samples collected from the United States, Italy and Spain covered acute and convalescent phases. PBMCs, B-cell-depleted T cells, or T cells provided the cDNA or gDNA that made up the material.

Germline V gene sequence: CDR1 SGDLS, CDR2 YYNGEE. Trimming removed 0 bases from V and 3 bases from J; junction bases left unmatched: 1. This CDR3 spans 14 amino acids. Per the authors' pipeline: Cell counts per sample came from amplifying reference gene primers. The protocol was immunoSEQ multiplex PCR, while the TCRdb copy is restricted to in-frame clones and leaves out a portion. That table supplies the V and J calls and clone size; D and trimming were determined from the DNA. The sample comprises 200,000 to 300,000 clones, around four fifths of which are singletons, and around 6.5% rests with the top ten.

This TCR came from a woman in her sixties or seventies with active or convalescent COVID-19. The specimen was peripheral blood. V usage is TRBV9 and J usage is TRBJ2-3; 7 bases map to TRBD2. CDR3 DNA sequence: TGTGCCAGCAGCGTAGTGGGGGGGACAGATACGCAGTATTTT. Translating gives CASSVVGGTDTQYF. Supplemented by reference TRBV9 and TRBJ2-3, the full variable domain reads DSGVTQTPKHLITATGQRVTLRCSPRSGDLSVYWYQQSLDQGLQFLIQYYNGEERAKGNILERFSAQQFPDLHSELNLSSLELGDSALYFCASSVVGGTDTQYFGPGTRLTVL.